Sequencing of this TCR beta chain was carried out in a study of identical twins. Points from the study as a whole: The study based its conclusions on cross-sectional statistical analysis and did not follow the same donors. Out-of-frame alpha sequences shared by twins showed excess low generation probability.

This clonotype has at least ten counts. Its antigen is unknown. From the 5' RACE reads, TCRdb called clonotypes with MiXCR, one entry per CDR3 protein. The table has 640,000 or so distinct CDR3 sequences, around 5.7% seen once. The CDR3 length is 16 residues. The V gene lost 6 bases and the J gene lost 0 bases, with 14 bases spanning the gap. The germline V gene has CDR1 KGHSH and CDR2 LQKENI. The J gene is TRBJ2-2, the V gene TRBV18; D is perhaps TRBD1 or TRBD2 (5 bases each). This sequence originates from a man in his late teens or twenties in good health. The specimen sequenced was naive T cells sorted from blood. The CDR3 reads CASSREGPTNTGELFF. CDR3 nucleotides: TGTGCCAGCTCCCGAGAGGGGCCGACGAACACCGGGGAGCTGTTTTTT. Complete variable domain (other parts from reference TRBV18 and TRBJ2-2): NAGVMQNPRHLVRRRGQEARLRCSPMKGHSHVYWYRQLPEEGLKFMVYLQKENIIDESGMPKERFSAEFPKEGPSILRIQQVVRGDSAAYFCASSREGPTNTGELFFGEGSRLTVL.